This T cell receptor (beta chain) was documented in a study of blood T cell repertoires in COVID-19. Background on the study: The United States, Italy and Spain provided the acute and convalescent COVID-19 samples. T cells, B-cell-depleted T cells, or PBMCs provided the cDNA or gDNA that served as material.

Source study methods: Reference gene primer amplification gave nucleated cell count estimates. TCRdb's table, derived via immunoSEQ multiplex PCR, lists solely in-frame clones and lacks some. V, J and clone size are taken as reported in that table, and D and trimming were inferred from the DNA itself. Of some 60,000 clones listed, roughly 92% are singletons. CDR3 length: 14 amino acids. Germline loops: CDR1 SGDLS, CDR2 YYNGEE. The V gene lost 2 bases and the J gene lost 6 bases, with 13 bases spanning the gap. The receptor comes from a human donor in a cohort sampled during active COVID-19. Sequencing input: peripheral blood. The chain links TRBV9 to TRBJ2-3; D call uncertain. Here the CDR3 DNA reads TGTGCCAGCAGCGTCCTTTCGTCACTGGATACGCAGTATTTT. Protein sequence: CASSVLSSLDTQYF.